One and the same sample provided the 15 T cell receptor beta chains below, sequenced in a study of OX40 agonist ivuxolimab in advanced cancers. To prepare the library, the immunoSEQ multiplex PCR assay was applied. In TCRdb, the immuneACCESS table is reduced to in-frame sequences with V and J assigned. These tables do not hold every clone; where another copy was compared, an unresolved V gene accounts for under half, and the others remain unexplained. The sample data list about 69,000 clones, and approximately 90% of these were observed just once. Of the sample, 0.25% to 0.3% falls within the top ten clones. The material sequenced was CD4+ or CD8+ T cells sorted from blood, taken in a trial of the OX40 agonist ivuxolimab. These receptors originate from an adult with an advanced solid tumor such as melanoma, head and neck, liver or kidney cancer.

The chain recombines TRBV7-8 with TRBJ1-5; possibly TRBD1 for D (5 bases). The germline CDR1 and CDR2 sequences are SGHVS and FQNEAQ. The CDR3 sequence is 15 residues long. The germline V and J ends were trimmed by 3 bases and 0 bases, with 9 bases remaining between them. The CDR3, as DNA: TGTGCCAGCAGCTTCTGGGGGGATAGCAATCAGCCCCAGCATTTT. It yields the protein CASSFWGDSNQPQHF.

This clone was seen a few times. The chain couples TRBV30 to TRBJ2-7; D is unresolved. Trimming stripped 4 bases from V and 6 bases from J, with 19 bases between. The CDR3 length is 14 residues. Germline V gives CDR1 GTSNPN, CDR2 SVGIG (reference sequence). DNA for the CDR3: TGTGCCTGGACCAGAATGGGTTTCCTCGGCGAGCAGTACTTC. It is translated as CAWTRMGFLGEQYF.

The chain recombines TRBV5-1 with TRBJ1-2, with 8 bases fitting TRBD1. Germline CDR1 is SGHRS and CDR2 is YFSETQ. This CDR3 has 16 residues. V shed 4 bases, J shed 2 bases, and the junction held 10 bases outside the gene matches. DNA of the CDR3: TGCGCCAGCAGCCTTAAATTCGGACAGGGAAACTATGGCTACACCTTC. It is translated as CASSLKFGQGNYGYTF.

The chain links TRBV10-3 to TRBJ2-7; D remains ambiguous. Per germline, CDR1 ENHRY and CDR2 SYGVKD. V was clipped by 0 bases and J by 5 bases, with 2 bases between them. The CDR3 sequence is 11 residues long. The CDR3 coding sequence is TGTGCCATCAGTGAGTCCCACGAGCAGTACTTC. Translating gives CAISESHEQYF.

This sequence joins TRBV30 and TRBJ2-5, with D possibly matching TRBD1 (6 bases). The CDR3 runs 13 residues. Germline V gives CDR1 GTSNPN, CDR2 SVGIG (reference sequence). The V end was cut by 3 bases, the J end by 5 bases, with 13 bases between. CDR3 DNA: TGTGCCTGGAGGTATAACAGGGTCGAGACCCAGTACTTC. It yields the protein CAWRYNRVETQYF.

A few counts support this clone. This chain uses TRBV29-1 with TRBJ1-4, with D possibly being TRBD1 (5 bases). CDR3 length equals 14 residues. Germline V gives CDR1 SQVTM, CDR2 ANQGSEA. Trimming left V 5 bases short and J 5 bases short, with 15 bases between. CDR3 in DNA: TGCAGCGTTAGATTCGGGGCCGGAAATGAAAAACTGTTTTTT. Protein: CSVRFGAGNEKLFF.

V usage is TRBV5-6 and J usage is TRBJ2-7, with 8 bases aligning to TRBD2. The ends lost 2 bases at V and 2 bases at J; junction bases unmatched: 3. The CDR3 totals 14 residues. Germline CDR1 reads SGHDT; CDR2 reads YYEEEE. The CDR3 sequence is CASSLVAGTYEQYF. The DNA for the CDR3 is TGTGCCAGCAGCTTAGTAGCGGGAACCTACGAGCAGTACTTC.

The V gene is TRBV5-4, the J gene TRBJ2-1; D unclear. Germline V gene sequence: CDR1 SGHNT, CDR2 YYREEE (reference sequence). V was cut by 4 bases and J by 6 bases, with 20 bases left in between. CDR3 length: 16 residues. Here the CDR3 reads CASSPAAGTWGNEQFF. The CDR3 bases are TGTGCCAGCAGCCCAGCCGCCGGCACCTGGGGCAATGAGCAGTTCTTC.

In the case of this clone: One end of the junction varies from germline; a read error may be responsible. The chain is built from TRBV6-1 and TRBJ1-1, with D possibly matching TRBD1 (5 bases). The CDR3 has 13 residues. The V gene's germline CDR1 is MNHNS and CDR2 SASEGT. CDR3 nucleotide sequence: TGTGTCAGCAGTGAAGCAGGGAGCACTGAAGCTTTCTTT. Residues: CVSSEAGSTEAFF.

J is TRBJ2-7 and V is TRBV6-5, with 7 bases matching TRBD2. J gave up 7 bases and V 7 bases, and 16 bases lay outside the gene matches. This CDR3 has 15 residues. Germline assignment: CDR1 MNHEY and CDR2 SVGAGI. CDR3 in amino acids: CASTPRGGAAGEQYF. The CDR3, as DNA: TGTGCCAGCACTCCTCGGGGAGGGGCGGCAGGGGAGCAGTACTTC.

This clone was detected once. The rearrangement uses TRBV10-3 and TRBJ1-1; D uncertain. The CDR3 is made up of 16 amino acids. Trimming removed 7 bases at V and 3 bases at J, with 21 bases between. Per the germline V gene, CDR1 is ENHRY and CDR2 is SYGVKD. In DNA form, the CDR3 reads TGTGCCATCACCACACCGGACCTAGGACGGGACACTGAAGCTTTCTTT. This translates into CAITTPDLGRDTEAFF.

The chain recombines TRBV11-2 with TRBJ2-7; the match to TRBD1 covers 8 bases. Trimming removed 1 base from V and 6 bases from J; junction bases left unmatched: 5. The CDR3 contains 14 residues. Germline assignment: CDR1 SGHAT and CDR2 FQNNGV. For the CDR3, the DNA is TGTGCCAGCAGCTTAGTCAGGGGGCGAGGCGAGCAGTACTTC. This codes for CASSLVRGRGEQYF.

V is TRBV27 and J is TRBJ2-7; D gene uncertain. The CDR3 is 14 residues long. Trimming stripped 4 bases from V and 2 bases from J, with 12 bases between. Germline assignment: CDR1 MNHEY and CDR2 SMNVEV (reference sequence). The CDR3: CASSSLGYTYEQYF. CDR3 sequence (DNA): TGTGCCAGCAGTTCGTTGGGGTACACCTACGAGCAGTACTTC.

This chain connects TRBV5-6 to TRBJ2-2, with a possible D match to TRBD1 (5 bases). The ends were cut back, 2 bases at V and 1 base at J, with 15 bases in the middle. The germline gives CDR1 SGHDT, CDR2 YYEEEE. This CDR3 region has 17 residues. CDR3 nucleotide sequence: TGTGCCAGCAGCTTTGGTTTCGGACACTTGAACACCGGGGAGCTGTTTTTT. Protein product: CASSFGFGHLNTGELFF.

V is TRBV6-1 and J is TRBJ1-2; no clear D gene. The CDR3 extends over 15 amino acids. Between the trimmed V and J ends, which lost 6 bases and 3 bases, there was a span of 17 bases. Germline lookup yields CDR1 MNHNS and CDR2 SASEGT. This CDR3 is CASRQTQALDYGYTF. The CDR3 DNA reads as TGTGCCAGCAGACAGACACAAGCATTAGACTATGGCTACACCTTC.